This T cell receptor (beta chain) was observed in a study of shared clonotypes between healthy human individuals. About the study: Three plates were used per donor for CD4 naive, three for CD4 memory, two for CD8 naive and one for CD8 memory.

As for this clone: The target antigen is unknown.

Deep level was the assay's run setting. Here immunoSEQ multiplex PCR was the method, and the copy in TCRdb shows in-frame clones only, minus some. The top ten clones hold over 0.12% of a sample with 2,500,000 or so clones, approximately 94% of them seen once. The ends were cut back, 3 bases at V and 7 bases at J, with 13 bases in the middle. CDR1 and CDR2 (germline): KGHSH, LQKENI. This CDR3 is 15 amino acids long. Study-wide points: The genetic and exposure-history diversity represented was limited by few donors. A generally larger estimated richness was seen in naive subsets than in memory subsets.

V and J are TRBV18 and TRBJ1-6; D perhaps matches TRBD1 (5 bases). The receptor's source is a man aged 18 to 29 in good health. The sequenced sample consisted of naive CD4+ T cells sorted from blood. The subset here: CD45RA+ positively selected. The CDR3 is CASSPYDSDNSPLHF. Here the CDR3 DNA reads TGTGCCAGCTCACCCTATGACAGCGACAATTCACCCCTCCACTTT.